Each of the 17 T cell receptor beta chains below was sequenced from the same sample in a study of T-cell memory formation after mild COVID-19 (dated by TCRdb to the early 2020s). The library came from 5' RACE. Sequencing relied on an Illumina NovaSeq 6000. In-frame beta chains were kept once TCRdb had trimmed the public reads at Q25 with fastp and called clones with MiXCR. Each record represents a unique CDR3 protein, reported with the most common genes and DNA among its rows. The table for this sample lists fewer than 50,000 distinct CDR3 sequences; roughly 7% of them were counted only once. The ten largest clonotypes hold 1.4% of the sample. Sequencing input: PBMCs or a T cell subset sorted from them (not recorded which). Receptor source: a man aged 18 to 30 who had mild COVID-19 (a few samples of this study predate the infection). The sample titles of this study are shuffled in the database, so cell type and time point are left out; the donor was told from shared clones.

The CDR3 region is CASSESPGGIRQYV. For the CDR3, the DNA is TGTGCCAGCAGTGAATCTCCAGGGGGCATTCGGCAGTACGTC. The chain links TRBV2 to TRBJ2-7, with 8 bases matching TRBD1. V shed 2 bases and J 9 bases; nucleotides not matched to a gene: 9. Germline loops: CDR1 SNHLY, CDR2 FYNNEI. The length of the CDR3 is 14 residues.

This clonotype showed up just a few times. Written as DNA, the CDR3 is TGTGCCAGCAGCACCTTTGACGCCGGGGAGCTGTTTTTT. This encodes CASSTFDAGELFF. The chain has TRBV7-9 and TRBJ2-2; no clear D. The V and J ends lost 5 bases and 6 bases respectively, with 10 bases between them. The length of the CDR3 is 13 residues. The germline V gene encodes CDR1 SEHNR and CDR2 FQNEAQ (reference sequence).

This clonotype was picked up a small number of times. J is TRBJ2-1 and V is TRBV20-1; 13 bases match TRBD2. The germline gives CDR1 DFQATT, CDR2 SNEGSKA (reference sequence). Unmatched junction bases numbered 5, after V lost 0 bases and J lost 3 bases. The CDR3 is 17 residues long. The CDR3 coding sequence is TGCAGTGCTAGAGAACTAGCGGGGGGGCCGGGCTACAATGAGCAGTTCTTC. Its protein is CSARELAGGPGYNEQFF.

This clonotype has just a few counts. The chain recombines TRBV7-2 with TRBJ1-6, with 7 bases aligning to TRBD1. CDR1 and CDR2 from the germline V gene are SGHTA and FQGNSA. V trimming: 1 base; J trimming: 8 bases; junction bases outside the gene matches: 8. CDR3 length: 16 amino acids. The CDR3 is CASSLVGRGIDSPLHF. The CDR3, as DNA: TGTGCCAGCAGCTTAGTGGGCAGGGGGATAGATTCACCCCTCCACTTT.

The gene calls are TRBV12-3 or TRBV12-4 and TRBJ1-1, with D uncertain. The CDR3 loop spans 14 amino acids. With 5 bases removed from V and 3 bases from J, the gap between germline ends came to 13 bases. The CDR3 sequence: CASSLTSWDTEAFF. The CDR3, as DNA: TGTGCCAGCAGTCTAACGTCTTGGGACACTGAAGCTTTCTTT.

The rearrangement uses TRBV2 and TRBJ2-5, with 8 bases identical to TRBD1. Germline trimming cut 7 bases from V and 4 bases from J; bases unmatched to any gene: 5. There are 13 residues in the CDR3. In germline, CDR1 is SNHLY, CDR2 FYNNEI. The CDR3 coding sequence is TGTGCCAGCAACGGCAGGGGGCGAGAGACCCAGTACTTC. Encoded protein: CASNGRGRETQYF.

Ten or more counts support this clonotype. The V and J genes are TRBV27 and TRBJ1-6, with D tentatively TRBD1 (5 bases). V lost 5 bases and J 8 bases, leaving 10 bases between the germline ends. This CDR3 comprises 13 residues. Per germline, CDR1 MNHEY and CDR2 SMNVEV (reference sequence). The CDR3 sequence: CASSHTQDSPLHF. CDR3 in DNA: TGTGCCAGCAGTCACACACAGGATTCACCCCTCCACTTT.

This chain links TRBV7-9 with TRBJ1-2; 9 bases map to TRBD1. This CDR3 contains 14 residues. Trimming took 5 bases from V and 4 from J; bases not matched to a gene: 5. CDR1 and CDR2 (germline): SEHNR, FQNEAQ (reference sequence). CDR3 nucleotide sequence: TGTGCCAGCAGCCCACAGGGGGCTGGCTATGGCTACACCTTC. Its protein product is CASSPQGAGYGYTF.

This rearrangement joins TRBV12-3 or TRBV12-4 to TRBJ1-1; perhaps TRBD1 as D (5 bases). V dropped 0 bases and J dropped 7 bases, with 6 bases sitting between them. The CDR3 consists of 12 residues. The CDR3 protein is CASSLAGGEAFF. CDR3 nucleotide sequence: TGTGCCAGCAGTTTAGCCGGGGGTGAAGCTTTCTTT.

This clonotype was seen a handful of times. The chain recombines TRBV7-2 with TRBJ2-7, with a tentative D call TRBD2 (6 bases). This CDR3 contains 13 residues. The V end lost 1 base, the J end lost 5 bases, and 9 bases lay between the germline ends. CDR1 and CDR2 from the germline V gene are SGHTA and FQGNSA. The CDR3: CASSLDGGNEQYV. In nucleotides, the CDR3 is TGTGCCAGCAGCTTAGATGGGGGGAACGAGCAGTACGTC.

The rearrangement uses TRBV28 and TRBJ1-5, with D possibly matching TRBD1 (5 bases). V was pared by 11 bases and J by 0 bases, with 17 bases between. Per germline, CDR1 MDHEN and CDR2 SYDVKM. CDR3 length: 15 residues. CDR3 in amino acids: CAGSTVGGSNQPQHF. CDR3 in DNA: TGTGCCGGATCGACAGTAGGCGGTAGCAATCAGCCCCAGCATTTT.

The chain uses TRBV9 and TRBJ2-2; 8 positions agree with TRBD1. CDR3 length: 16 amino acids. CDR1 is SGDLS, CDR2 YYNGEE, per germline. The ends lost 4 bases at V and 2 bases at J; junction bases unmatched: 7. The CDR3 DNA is TGTGCCAGCAGCCCCCGACAGGGGCTAAACACCGGGGAGCTGTTTTTT. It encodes CASSPRQGLNTGELFF.

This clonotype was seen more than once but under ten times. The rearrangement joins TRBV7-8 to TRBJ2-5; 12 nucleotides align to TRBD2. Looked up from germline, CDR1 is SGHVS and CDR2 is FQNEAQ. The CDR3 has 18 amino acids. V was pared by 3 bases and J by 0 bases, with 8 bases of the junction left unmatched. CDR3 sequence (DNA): TGTGCCAGCAGCTTCCGACTAGCGGGGGATTTGTACCAAGAGACCCAGTACTTC. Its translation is CASSFRLAGDLYQETQYF.

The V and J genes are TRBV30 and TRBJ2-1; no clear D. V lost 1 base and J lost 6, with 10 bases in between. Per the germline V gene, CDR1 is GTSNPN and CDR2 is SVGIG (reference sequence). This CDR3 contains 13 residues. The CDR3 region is CAWSGMGGNEQFF. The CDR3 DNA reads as TGTGCCTGGAGTGGGATGGGCGGCAATGAGCAGTTCTTC.

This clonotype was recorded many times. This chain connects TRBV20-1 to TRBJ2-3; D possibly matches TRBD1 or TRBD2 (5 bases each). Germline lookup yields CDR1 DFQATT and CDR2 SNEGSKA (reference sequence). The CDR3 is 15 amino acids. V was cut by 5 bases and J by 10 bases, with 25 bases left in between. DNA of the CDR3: TGCAGTGCTCCCGGTTCGGGGCGGACGTTAACGCCGCAGTATTTT. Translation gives CSAPGSGRTLTPQYF.

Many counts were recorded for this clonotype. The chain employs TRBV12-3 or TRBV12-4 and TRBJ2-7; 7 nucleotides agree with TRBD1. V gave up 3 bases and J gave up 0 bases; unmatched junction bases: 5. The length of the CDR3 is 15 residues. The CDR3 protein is CASSLGRGSSYEQYF. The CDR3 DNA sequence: TGTGCCAGCAGTTTGGGCAGGGGGAGCTCCTACGAGCAGTACTTC.

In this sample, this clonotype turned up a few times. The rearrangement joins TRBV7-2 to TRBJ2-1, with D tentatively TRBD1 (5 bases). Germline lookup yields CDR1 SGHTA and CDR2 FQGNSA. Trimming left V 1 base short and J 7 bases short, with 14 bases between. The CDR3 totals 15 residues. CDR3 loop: CASSLVAQGSNEQFF. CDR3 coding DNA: TGTGCCAGCAGCTTAGTGGCGCAGGGCTCGAATGAGCAGTTCTTC.